The 32 T cell receptor beta chains below were found in one sample sequenced in a study of OX40 agonist ivuxolimab in advanced cancers. Clones were read by immunoSEQ multiplex PCR, and TCRdb kept only the in-frame ones, dropping some. The data hold roughly 80,000 clones, with just under 90% observed a single time. Sequencing was performed on CD4+ or CD8+ T cells sorted from blood, taken in a trial of the OX40 agonist ivuxolimab. The receptors shown here come from an adult with an advanced solid tumor such as melanoma, head and neck, liver or kidney cancer.

A few counts support this clone. V gene TRBV4-1 combines with J gene TRBJ1-5; possibly TRBD1 for D (6 bases). Looked up from germline, CDR1 is MGHRA and CDR2 is YSYEKL. This CDR3 has 13 amino acids. Deletions cut 4 bases from V and 10 bases from J, with 14 bases between. The DNA for the CDR3 is TGCGCCAGCAGCCCCAGGGGTATTGGACCCCAGCATTTT. Protein product: CASSPRGIGPQHF.

V and J are TRBV15 and TRBJ1-2; a possible D gene is TRBD1 (6 bases). Germline V gene sequence: CDR1 LNHNV, CDR2 YYDKDF (reference sequence). The CDR3 is 15 residues long. V was pared by 1 base and J by 2 bases, with 11 bases between. The CDR3 coding sequence is TGTGCCACCAGCAGAGTCCAGGGGCCCAACTATGGCTACACCTTC. Translating it yields CATSRVQGPNYGYTF.

The rearrangement uses TRBV5-1 and TRBJ2-3; D not resolved. Per the germline V gene, CDR1 is SGHRS and CDR2 is YFSETQ. Trimming left V 10 bases short and J 0 bases short, with 12 bases between. The CDR3 length is 13 residues. The CDR3 loop is CASHRSSTDTQYF. CDR3 bases: TGCGCCTCCCATAGGAGTAGCACAGATACGCAGTATTTT.

The chain recombines TRBV6-5 with TRBJ1-2; D is possibly TRBD1 (5 bases). Per germline, CDR1 MNHEY and CDR2 SVGAGI. Trimming cost V 0 bases and J 7 bases, with 18 bases left between them. The CDR3 has 16 amino acids. The CDR3 reads CASSYSRRPAGGGYTF. CDR3 sequence (DNA): TGTGCCAGCAGTTACTCGAGACGACCCGCGGGGGGTGGCTACACCTTC.

This chain links TRBV7-8 with TRBJ1-2, with D tentatively TRBD1 (5 bases). CDR1 SGHVS and CDR2 FQNEAQ come from the germline V gene. The CDR3 is made up of 16 amino acids. The V and J ends lost 2 bases and 0 bases respectively, with 13 bases between them. CDR3 in amino acids: CASSLSGGASNYGYTF. DNA for the CDR3: TGTGCCAGCAGCTTAAGCGGGGGAGCCTCTAACTATGGCTACACCTTC.

V usage is TRBV6-6 and J usage is TRBJ1-2; D is unresolved. This CDR3 contains 13 residues. Germline-derived CDR1 and CDR2 are MNHNY and SVGAGI (reference sequence). Trimming pared 2 bases from V and 3 bases from J, leaving 7 bases between. The DNA of the CDR3 is TGTGCCAGCAGTTACGAGAGTGACTATGGCTACACCTTC. Amino acid sequence: CASSYESDYGYTF.

The chain joins TRBV7-9 to TRBJ1-1; D uncertain. CDR1 is SEHNR, CDR2 FQNEAQ, per germline (reference sequence). The CDR3 is made up of 15 amino acids. Deletions cut 5 bases from V and 4 bases from J, with 17 bases between. The CDR3 loop is CASSPGPTAATEAFF. For the CDR3, the DNA is TGTGCCAGCAGCCCCGGGCCGACTGCCGCCACTGAAGCTTTCTTT.

The chain employs TRBV11-3 and TRBJ2-3; 8 bases are a match to TRBD2. There are 15 residues in the CDR3. CDR1 is SGHNT, CDR2 YENEEA, per germline. V lost 5 bases to trimming and J lost 5 bases; unmatched junction nucleotides: 9. CDR3 coding DNA: TGTGCCAGCAGCCCACAAGCGGGAGTAGAAGATACGCAGTATTTT. This gives the protein CASSPQAGVEDTQYF.

J is TRBJ1-6 and V is TRBV6-4; D is possibly TRBD1 (6 bases). Germline V CDR1 and CDR2: MRHNA, SNTAGT. The CDR3 extends over 16 amino acids. Trimming removed 3 bases from V and 7 bases from J, with 16 bases in between. The CDR3 here is CASSEHIAGANSPLHF. The DNA for the CDR3 is TGTGCCAGCAGTGAACACATAGCGGGGGCCAATTCACCCCTCCACTTT.

This clone was found once. This chain links TRBV11-2 with TRBJ2-1, with D unresolved. The CDR3 covers 13 residues. The ends were cut back, 3 bases at V and 4 bases at J, with 7 bases in the middle. Germline V gene data show CDR1 as SGHAT and CDR2 as FQNNGV. This CDR3 is CASSLGRYNEQFF. CDR3 DNA sequence: TGTGCCAGCAGCTTGGGCAGGTACAATGAGCAGTTCTTC. Full variable domain (missing parts from reference TRBV11-2 and TRBJ2-1): EAGVAQSPRYKIIEKRQSVAFWCNPISGHATLYWYQQILGQGPKLLIQFQNNGVVDDSQLPKDRFSAERLKGVDSTLKIQPAKLEDSAVYLCASSLGRYNEQFFGPGTRLTVL.

The rearrangement joins TRBV2 to TRBJ1-6; TRBD1 matches at 8 bases. Germline CDR1 SNHLY, CDR2 FYNNEI. Trimming removed 7 bases from V and 7 bases from J; junction bases left unmatched: 6. CDR3 length: 14 residues. The CDR3 DNA is TGTGCCAGCAACTCGGGACAGGCGAATTCACCCCTCCACTTT. Translated: CASNSGQANSPLHF.

This rearrangement joins TRBV5-1 to TRBJ2-1; TRBD1 is a possible D gene (6 bases). CDR1 is SGHRS and CDR2 is YFSETQ in the germline V gene. There are 12 residues in the CDR3. Trimming took off 2 bases at V and 8 bases at J, with 8 bases between the two ends. The CDR3 loop reads CASSLQGHEQFF. For the CDR3, the DNA is TGCGCCAGCAGCTTACAGGGTCATGAGCAGTTCTTC. Drawing the rest from reference TRBV5-1 and TRBJ2-1, the complete variable domain is KAGVTQTPRYLIKTRGQQVTLSCSPISGHRSVSWYQQTPGQGLQFLFEYFSETQRNKGNFPGRFSGRQFSNSRSEMNVSTLELGDSALYLCASSLQGHEQFFGPGTRLTVL.

The chain is built from TRBV7-2 and TRBJ2-5; 15 bases match TRBD2. Germline CDR1 SGHTA, CDR2 FQGNSA. Trimming cost V 5 bases and J 2 bases; bases outside gene matches: 3. This CDR3 region has 16 residues. The CDR3 DNA is TGTGCCAGCAGCCTGGGACTAGCGGGGGGACAAGAGACCCAGTACTTC. Translated: CASSLGLAGGQETQYF.

This clone was recorded a few times. This chain links TRBV2 with TRBJ2-5, with D perhaps given as TRBD1 or TRBD2 (6 bases each). Per germline, CDR1 SNHLY and CDR2 FYNNEI. This CDR3 is built from 15 residues. The ends were cut back, 4 bases at V and 4 bases at J, with 16 bases in the middle. The CDR3 DNA sequence: TGTGCCAGCAGTGGAGTGGGGGGCTTTGGAGAGACCCAGTACTTC. Residues: CASSGVGGFGETQYF.

This chain links TRBV18 with TRBJ2-7; 7 nucleotides agree with TRBD2. V trimming: 3 bases; J trimming: 0 bases; junction bases outside the gene matches: 5. CDR3 length: 15 amino acids. Germline values: CDR1 KGHSH, CDR2 LQKENI. DNA of the CDR3: TGTGCCAGCTCACCCGCTAGCGGACCCTCCTACGAGCAGTACTTC. This translates into CASSPASGPSYEQYF.

The V gene is TRBV5-6, the J gene TRBJ2-3; the match to TRBD2 covers 9 bases. Germline V gives CDR1 SGHDT, CDR2 YYEEEE. This CDR3 is 15 amino acids long. With V trimmed by 3 bases and J by 12 bases, 14 bases remained unmatched. DNA for the CDR3: TGTGCCAGCAGCTATGTGAGAGCGGGAGGTATATCACAGTATTTT. Its protein is CASSYVRAGGISQYF.

This chain links TRBV5-1 with TRBJ2-1; 7 bases are shared with TRBD1. Germline values: CDR1 SGHRS, CDR2 YFSETQ. CDR3 length equals 14 residues. V lost 5 bases, J lost 7 bases, and 9 bases stayed unmatched. CDR3 in amino acids: CASSEQGSSNEQFF. The CDR3 DNA follows: TGCGCCAGCAGTGAACAGGGGTCTTCGAATGAGCAGTTCTTC.

The rearrangement joins TRBV27 to TRBJ1-5; D remains ambiguous. V was shortened by 5 bases and J by 7 bases, with 12 bases between the two germline ends. The germline gives CDR1 MNHEY, CDR2 SMNVEV (reference sequence). The CDR3 extends over 13 amino acids. Here the CDR3 DNA reads TGTGCCAGCAGTGGCAGGCCTGAACAGCCCCAGCATTTT. It codes for CASSGRPEQPQHF.

The chain has TRBV5-4 and TRBJ1-6; 8 positions match TRBD1. This CDR3 has 16 amino acids. Germline V lookup: CDR1 SGHNT, CDR2 YYREEE (reference sequence). J gave up 10 bases and V 4 bases, and 13 bases lay outside the gene matches. The CDR3, as DNA: TGTGCCAGCAGCCGGAAACAGGGGGAAGGGGGATCACCCCTCCACTTT. Its translation: CASSRKQGEGGSPLHF.

The chain combines TRBV4-2 with TRBJ2-1, with D maybe TRBD2 (5 bases). CDR3 length equals 14 residues. V was clipped by 6 bases and J by 0 bases, with 9 bases between them. Germline CDR1 reads LGHNA; CDR2 reads YNFKEQ. The CDR3 bases are TGTGCCAGCAGTAATGAGGGCTCCTACAATGAGCAGTTCTTC. Protein: CASSNEGSYNEQFF.

This clone is a singleton in its sample. This chain uses TRBV25-1 with TRBJ1-2; TRBD1 agrees at 7 bases. The CDR3 spans 17 residues. The J segment lost 4 bases and the V segment lost 9 bases, leaving 20 bases of the junction unmatched. CDR1 is MGHDK, CDR2 SYGVNS, per germline. The CDR3 region has the DNA TGTGCCAGGACAGGGTCTTGCGAGGGGCCTTCAAGCTATGGCTACACCTTC. Translation gives CARTGSCEGPSSYGYTF.

The chain combines TRBV4-2 with TRBJ2-5; D is uncertain. Germline loops: CDR1 LGHNA, CDR2 YNFKEQ. V was cut by 2 bases and J by 5 bases, with 6 bases left in between. The CDR3 is 12 residues long. The CDR3 spells CASSQPSETQYF. CDR3 sequence (DNA): TGTGCCAGCAGCCAACCGTCGGAGACCCAGTACTTC.

V gene TRBV5-1 combines with J gene TRBJ1-3; D remains unclear. CDR1 and CDR2 from the germline V gene are SGHRS and YFSETQ. This CDR3 has 14 amino acids. V was shortened by 2 bases and J by 4 bases, with 10 bases between the two germline ends. CDR3 nucleotide sequence: TGCGCCAGCAGCTTTGGATCTATAGGAAACACCATATATTTT. It is translated as CASSFGSIGNTIYF.

The genes are TRBV5-1 and TRBJ2-3; the match to TRBD2 covers 7 bases. Trimming cost V 5 bases and J 3 bases; bases outside gene matches: 9. This CDR3 region has 15 residues. CDR1 is SGHRS, CDR2 YFSETQ, per germline. The DNA of the CDR3 is TGCGCCAGCAGTCCCGGACTAGTGGAGACAGATACGCAGTATTTT. It encodes CASSPGLVETDTQYF. Full variable domain (rest looked up from reference TRBV5-1 and TRBJ2-3): KAGVTQTPRYLIKTRGQQVTLSCSPISGHRSVSWYQQTPGQGLQFLFEYFSETQRNKGNFPGRFSGRQFSNSRSEMNVSTLELGDSALYLCASSPGLVETDTQYFGPGTRLTVL.

This chain connects TRBV7-8 to TRBJ2-5; D gene uncertain. V lost 5 bases and J lost 5, with 18 bases in between. CDR3 length: 15 amino acids. Germline V gene data show CDR1 as SGHVS and CDR2 as FQNEAQ. CDR3 sequence: CASSQRRQLDETQYF. CDR3 nucleotides: TGTGCCAGCAGCCAGCGAAGGCAGCTGGATGAGACCCAGTACTTC.

The chain has TRBV5-4 and TRBJ2-5, with D tentatively TRBD1 or TRBD2 (7 bases each). This CDR3 is built from 17 residues. The V and J ends lost 2 bases and 3 bases respectively, with 20 bases between them. The germline CDR1 and CDR2 sequences are SGHNT and YYREEE (reference sequence). The chain's CDR3 is CASSFEGGGREKETQYF. For the CDR3, the DNA is TGTGCCAGCAGCTTTGAAGGGGGCGGGAGAGAAAAAGAGACCCAGTACTTC.

This clone was observed a few times. The genes are TRBV6-5 and TRBJ2-7; weak D call: TRBD2 (6 bases). The germline CDR1 and CDR2 sequences are MNHEY and SVGAGI. V lost 10 bases and J lost 6, with 13 bases in between. The CDR3 is 11 amino acids. CDR3 sequence (DNA): TGTGCCACCACGGAGGGAGCCGAGCAGTACTTC. This encodes CATTEGAEQYF.

V is TRBV4-1 and J is TRBJ2-5; D is perhaps TRBD1 or TRBD2 (6 bases each). The CDR3 is 15 residues long. V was clipped by 4 bases and J by 0 bases, with 12 bases between them. Germline V gene lookup returns CDR1 MGHRA and CDR2 YSYEKL. CDR3 sequence reads: CASSRGDTDQETQYF. CDR3 DNA sequence: TGCGCCAGCAGCCGGGGGGACACCGACCAAGAGACCCAGTACTTC.

The CDR3 sequence: CAWSGQGGVGAFF. CDR3 DNA sequence: TGTGCCTGGAGTGGACAGGGGGGGGTGGGAGCTTTCTTT. The V call is TRBV30, the J call TRBJ1-1; 9 bases are shared with TRBD1. CDR1 is GTSNPN, CDR2 SVGIG, per germline (reference sequence). The CDR3 has 13 residues. Trimming removed 1 base from V and 10 bases from J; junction bases left unmatched: 7.

This clone showed up just once. V and J are TRBV10-3 and TRBJ2-1; a possible D gene is TRBD1 (5 bases). CDR1 ENHRY and CDR2 SYGVKD come from the germline V gene. V lost 7 bases and J lost 2, with 21 bases in between. The CDR3 spans 17 residues. The CDR3 spells CAIKGALTVGAYNEQFF. The CDR3 nucleotides are TGTGCCATCAAAGGGGCCCTGACAGTTGGGGCCTACAATGAGCAGTTCTTC.

This clone was seen only once. The chain couples TRBV7-9 to TRBJ2-1; tentatively, D is TRBD1 (6 bases). The CDR3 length is 15 residues. V was cut by 5 bases and J by 5 bases, with 16 bases left in between. Germline CDR1 and CDR2: SEHNR and FQNEAQ (reference sequence). For the CDR3, the DNA is TGTGCCAGCAGCGCACAGGGCACCCCTGACAATGAGCAGTTCTTC. Protein: CASSAQGTPDNEQFF.

The rearrangement links TRBV2 to TRBJ2-1; 12 bases fit TRBD2. The V gene end was trimmed by 7 bases and the J gene end by 7 bases; junction bases not matched to a gene: 14. This CDR3 has 17 residues. Germline-derived CDR1 and CDR2 are SNHLY and FYNNEI. CDR3 loop: CASTSTGASGRENEQFF. The CDR3, as DNA: TGTGCCAGCACCTCCACGGGGGCTAGCGGGAGGGAAAATGAGCAGTTCTTC.